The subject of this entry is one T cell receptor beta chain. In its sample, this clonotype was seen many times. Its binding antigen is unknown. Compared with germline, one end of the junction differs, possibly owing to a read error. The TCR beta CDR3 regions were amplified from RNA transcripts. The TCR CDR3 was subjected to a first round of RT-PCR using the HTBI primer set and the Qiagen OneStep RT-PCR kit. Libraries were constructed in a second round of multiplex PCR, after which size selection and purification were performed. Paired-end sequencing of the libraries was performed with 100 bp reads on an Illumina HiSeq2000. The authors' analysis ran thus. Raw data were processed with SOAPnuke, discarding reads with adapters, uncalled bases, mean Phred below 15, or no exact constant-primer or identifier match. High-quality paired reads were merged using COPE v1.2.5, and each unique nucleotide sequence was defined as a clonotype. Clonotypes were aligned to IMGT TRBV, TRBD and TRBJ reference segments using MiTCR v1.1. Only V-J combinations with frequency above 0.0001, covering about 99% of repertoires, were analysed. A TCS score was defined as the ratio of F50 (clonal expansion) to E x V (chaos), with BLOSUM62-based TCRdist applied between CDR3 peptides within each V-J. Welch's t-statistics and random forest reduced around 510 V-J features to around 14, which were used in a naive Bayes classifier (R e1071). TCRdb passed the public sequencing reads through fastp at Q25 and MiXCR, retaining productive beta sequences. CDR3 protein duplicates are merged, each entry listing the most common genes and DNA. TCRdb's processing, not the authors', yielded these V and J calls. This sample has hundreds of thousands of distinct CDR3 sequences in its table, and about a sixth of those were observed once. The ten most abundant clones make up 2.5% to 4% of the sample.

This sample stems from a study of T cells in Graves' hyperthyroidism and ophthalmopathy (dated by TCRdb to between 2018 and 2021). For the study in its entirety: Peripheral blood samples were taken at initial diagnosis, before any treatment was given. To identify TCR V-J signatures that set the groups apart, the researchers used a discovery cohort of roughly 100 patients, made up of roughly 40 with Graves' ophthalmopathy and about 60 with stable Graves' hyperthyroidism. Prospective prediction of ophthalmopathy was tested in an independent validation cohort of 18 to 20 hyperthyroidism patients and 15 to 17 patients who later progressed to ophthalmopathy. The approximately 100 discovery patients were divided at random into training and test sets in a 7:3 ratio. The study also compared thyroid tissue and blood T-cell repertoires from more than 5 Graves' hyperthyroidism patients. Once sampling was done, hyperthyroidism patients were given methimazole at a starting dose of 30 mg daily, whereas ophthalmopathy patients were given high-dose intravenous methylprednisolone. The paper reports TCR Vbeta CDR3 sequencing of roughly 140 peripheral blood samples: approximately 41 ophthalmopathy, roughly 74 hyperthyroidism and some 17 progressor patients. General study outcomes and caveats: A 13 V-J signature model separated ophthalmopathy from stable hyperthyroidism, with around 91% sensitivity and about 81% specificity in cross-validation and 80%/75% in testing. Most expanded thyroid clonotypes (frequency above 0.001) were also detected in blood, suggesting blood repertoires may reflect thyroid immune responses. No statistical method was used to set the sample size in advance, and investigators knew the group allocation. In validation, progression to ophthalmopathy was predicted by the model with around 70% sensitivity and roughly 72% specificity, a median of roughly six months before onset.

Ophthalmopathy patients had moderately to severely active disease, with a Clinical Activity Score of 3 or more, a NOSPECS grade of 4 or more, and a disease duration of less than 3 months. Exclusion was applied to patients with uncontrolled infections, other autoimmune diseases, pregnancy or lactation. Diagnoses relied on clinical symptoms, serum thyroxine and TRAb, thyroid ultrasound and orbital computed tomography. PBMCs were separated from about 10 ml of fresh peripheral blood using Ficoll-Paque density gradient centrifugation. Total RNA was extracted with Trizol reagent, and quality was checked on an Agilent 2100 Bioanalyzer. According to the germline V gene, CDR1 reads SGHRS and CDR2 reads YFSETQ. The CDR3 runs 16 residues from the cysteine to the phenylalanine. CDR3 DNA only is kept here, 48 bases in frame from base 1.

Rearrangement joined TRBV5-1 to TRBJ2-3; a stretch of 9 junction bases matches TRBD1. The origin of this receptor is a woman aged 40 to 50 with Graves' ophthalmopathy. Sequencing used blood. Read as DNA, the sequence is TGCGCCAGCAGCGTCGGACAGGGGATGAATACAGATGCGCAGTATTTT. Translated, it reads CASSVGQGMNTDAQYF.